Presented here are 23 T cell receptor beta chains from one specimen sequenced in a study of blood T cell repertoires in COVID-19. TCRdb's copy holds only in-frame clones and misses some; the assay was immunoSEQ multiplex PCR. The sample lists about 100,000 clones, roughly 92% seen once, with 5.7% in the top ten. Sequencing was performed on peripheral blood. Source of these receptors: an older man with acute or convalescent COVID-19.

The chain has TRBV5-1 and TRBJ2-3; 10 nucleotides agree with TRBD1. Germline V gene data show CDR1 as SGHRS and CDR2 as YFSETQ. This CDR3 contains 16 residues. V dropped 1 base and J dropped 3; count of bases not matched to a gene: 5. The chain's CDR3 is CASSLRQGAGTDTQYF. The DNA for the CDR3 is TGCGCCAGCAGCTTGCGACAGGGGGCAGGGACAGATACGCAGTATTTT.

CDR3 region: CASSLGLAGGADTQYF. Here the CDR3 DNA reads TGTGCCAGCAGCCTGGGACTAGCGGGAGGGGCAGATACGCAGTATTTT. The V gene is TRBV7-7, the J gene TRBJ2-3; 16 bases are a match to TRBD2. This CDR3 contains 16 residues. The V segment lost 5 bases and the J segment 4 bases; nucleotides outside the gene matches: 3. Germline CDR1 and CDR2: SSHAT and FNYEAQ (reference sequence).

V is TRBV11-2 and J is TRBJ2-5, with TRBD2 as a possible D gene (5 bases). V was pared by 5 bases and J by 5 bases, with 15 bases between. The CDR3 extends over 14 amino acids. Germline-derived CDR1 and CDR2 are SGHAT and FQNNGV. The CDR3 loop reads CASSPEGRWETQYF. Written as DNA, the CDR3 is TGTGCCAGCAGCCCCGAGGGCCGCTGGGAGACCCAGTACTTC.

The chain is built from TRBV5-5 and TRBJ2-7; possibly TRBD1 for D (6 bases). Germline CDR1 reads SGHKS; CDR2 reads YYEKEE (reference sequence). With 0 bases removed from V and 6 bases from J, the gap between germline ends came to 13 bases. The CDR3 totals 14 residues. Here the CDR3 DNA reads TGTGCCAGCAGCTTGGGGACAGCGTCCCGCGAGCAGTACTTC. Its protein is CASSLGTASREQYF.

The CDR3 here is CASSKTLQGAGETQYF. CDR3 coding DNA: TGTGCCAGCAGTAAGACCCTACAGGGGGCTGGGGAGACCCAGTACTTC. The rearrangement joins TRBV25-1 to TRBJ2-5; 9 bases are shared with TRBD1. With V trimmed by 5 bases and J by 5 bases, 12 bases remained unmatched. CDR3 length equals 16 residues. CDR1 is MGHDK, CDR2 SYGVNS, per germline.

The sample holds one count of this clone. The CDR3 sequence is CATGRGAFYEQYF. CDR3 nucleotide sequence: TGTGCCACCGGGCGGGGGGCTTTCTACGAGCAGTACTTC. The chain recombines TRBV19 with TRBJ2-7; TRBD2 matches 8 bases. CDR1 and CDR2 from the germline V gene are LNHDA and SQIVND (reference sequence). V lost 10 bases, J lost 3 bases, and 8 bases stayed unmatched. This CDR3 region has 13 residues.

The sample holds a few counts of this clone. The J gene is TRBJ2-7, the V gene TRBV29-1, with TRBD2 matching 7 bases. The trim removed 7 bases at V and 3 bases at J, leaving 3 bases unmatched. Germline CDR1 and CDR2: SQVTM and ANQGSEA. The CDR3 runs to 11 residues. The DNA of the CDR3 is TGCAGCGCGGGGGAGGGCTACGAGCAGTACTTC. Its translation is CSAGEGYEQYF.

The CDR3 sequence: CASSIGFQGSETQYF. The CDR3 DNA reads as TGTGCCAGTAGTATAGGCTTCCAGGGAAGTGAGACCCAGTACTTC. The chain combines TRBV19 with TRBJ2-5; D is perhaps TRBD1 (5 bases). The CDR3 consists of 15 residues. Per germline, CDR1 LNHDA and CDR2 SQIVND (reference sequence). Trimming left V 1 base short and J 5 bases short, with 14 bases between.

The genes are TRBV30 and TRBJ1-6, with TRBD1 identical over 8 bases. V trimming: 5 bases; J trimming: 0 bases; junction bases outside the gene matches: 0. The CDR3 loop spans 14 amino acids. Germline V gene sequence: CDR1 GTSNPN, CDR2 SVGIG (reference sequence). CDR3 amino acids: CAWGQGSYNSPLHF. CDR3 in DNA: TGTGCCTGGGGACAGGGCTCCTATAATTCACCCCTCCACTTT.

The rearrangement links TRBV7-2 to TRBJ2-7; 7 nucleotides match TRBD2. Germline CDR1 reads SGHTA; CDR2 reads FQGNSA. Trimming cost V 6 bases and J 0 bases; bases outside gene matches: 2. The CDR3 runs 13 residues. CDR3 loop: CASRGGSSYEQYF. CDR3 DNA sequence: TGTGCCAGCAGGGGGGGGAGCTCCTACGAGCAGTACTTC.

The chain employs TRBV5-4 and TRBJ1-4, with D hard to call. Trimming cost V 1 base and J 8 bases, with 15 bases left between them. Germline V gene lookup returns CDR1 SGHNT and CDR2 YYREEE (reference sequence). The CDR3 is made up of 15 amino acids. In nucleotides, the CDR3 is TGTGCCAGCAGCTTGATTACGAGTAGAGGGGAAAAACTGTTTTTT. Its protein product is CASSLITSRGEKLFF.

This clone is a singleton in its sample. The rearrangement links TRBV28 to TRBJ2-1; no clear D. Trimming took 6 bases from V and 6 from J, leaving 9 bases between them. Germline CDR1 reads MDHEN; CDR2 reads SYDVKM. CDR3 size: 12 residues. As DNA, the CDR3 is TGTGCCAGCAGCTTCAGGATCAATGAGCAGTTCTTC. Translating it yields CASSFRINEQFF.

This clone was seen more than once but under ten times. The V and J genes are TRBV7-3 and TRBJ2-2; D uncertain. The germline V gene encodes CDR1 SGHTA and CDR2 FQGTGA. The CDR3 totals 14 residues. Trimming took 1 base from V and 5 from J, leaving 8 bases between them. The CDR3 DNA reads TGTGCCAGCAGCTTAATTACGCGTACCGGGGAGCTGTTTTTT. It encodes CASSLITRTGELFF.

The CDR3 coding sequence is TGTGCCAGCAGTTTATATTCCGGGTTAAACACTGAAGCTTTCTTT. Translated, it gives CASSLYSGLNTEAFF. This sequence joins TRBV27 and TRBJ1-1; D unresolved. V was pared by 1 base and J by 2 bases, with 11 bases between. This CDR3 is 15 amino acids long. Per the germline V gene, CDR1 is MNHEY and CDR2 is SMNVEV (reference sequence).

J is TRBJ1-3 and V is TRBV30; D gene unclear. The V gene's germline CDR1 is GTSNPN and CDR2 SVGIG (reference sequence). CDR3 length equals 13 residues. V dropped 0 bases and J dropped 2 bases, with 5 bases sitting between them. The CDR3 reads CAWSVKPGNTIYF. The DNA of the CDR3 is TGTGCCTGGAGTGTGAAGCCTGGAAACACCATATATTTT.

This chain uses TRBV7-8 with TRBJ1-5, with TRBD1 as a possible D gene (5 bases). The germline V gene has CDR1 SGHVS and CDR2 FQNEAQ. The CDR3 is 17 amino acids. V was trimmed by 4 bases and J by 1 base, leaving 17 bases between them. The CDR3 DNA is TGTGCCAGCAGCTCTCAGCCTCCGACAGTCAGCAATCAGCCCCAGCATTTT. Translating it yields CASSSQPPTVSNQPQHF.

In its sample, this clone was seen a few times. The gene calls are TRBV19 and TRBJ1-4; no clear D. The CDR3 is 13 amino acids. CDR1 is LNHDA, CDR2 SQIVND, per germline (reference sequence). V was pared by 9 bases and J by 4 bases, with 12 bases between. CDR3 in amino acids: CASPYRGNEKLFF. CDR3 sequence (DNA): TGTGCCAGCCCGTATAGAGGTAATGAAAAACTGTTTTTT.

The chain is built from TRBV11-2 and TRBJ2-3; 7 bases match TRBD2. Trimming took 3 bases from V and 0 from J; bases not matched to a gene: 6. This CDR3 is 16 amino acids long. The germline V gene encodes CDR1 SGHAT and CDR2 FQNNGV. CDR3 in DNA: TGTGCCAGCAGCTTTACAGCGGGAACTAGCACAGATACGCAGTATTTT. It encodes CASSFTAGTSTDTQYF. Full variable domain (rest looked up from reference TRBV11-2 and TRBJ2-3): EAGVAQSPRYKIIEKRQSVAFWCNPISGHATLYWYQQILGQGPKLLIQFQNNGVVDDSQLPKDRFSAERLKGVDSTLKIQPAKLEDSAVYLCASSFTAGTSTDTQYFGPGTRLTVL.

This chain uses TRBV7-2 with TRBJ2-7; TRBD2 aligns across 12 bases. Germline assignment: CDR1 SGHTA and CDR2 FQGNSA. The CDR3 consists of 18 residues. V shed 3 bases and J 2 bases; nucleotides not matched to a gene: 11. CDR3 in DNA: TGTGCCAGCAGCTTCGCCGGCCAGACTAGCGGGAGCCCCTACGAGCAGTACTTC. Translated: CASSFAGQTSGSPYEQYF.

The chain uses TRBV6-4 and TRBJ1-1; no definite D call. V lost 3 bases and J 2 bases, leaving 7 bases between the germline ends. Germline CDR1 reads MRHNA; CDR2 reads SNTAGT. The CDR3 sequence is 13 residues long. CDR3 in DNA: TGTGCCAGCAGTGATAGAGGTAACACTGAAGCTTTCTTT. The encoded protein is CASSDRGNTEAFF.

This clone was counted a single time. The chain couples TRBV5-1 to TRBJ2-3; TRBD2 matches 9 bases. Trimming removed 4 bases from V and 2 bases from J; junction bases left unmatched: 11. The CDR3 covers 17 residues. Germline CDR1 is SGHRS and CDR2 is YFSETQ. Here the CDR3 reads CASSDGGTSTTTDTQYF. In DNA, the CDR3 is TGCGCCAGCAGCGATGGGGGGACTAGCACTACCACAGATACGCAGTATTTT.

The chain employs TRBV4-1 and TRBJ2-3; 12 bases match TRBD2. There are 19 residues in the CDR3. Germline trimming cut 2 bases from V and 0 bases from J; bases unmatched to any gene: 9. Germline CDR1 MGHRA, CDR2 YSYEKL. The CDR3 DNA reads as TGCGCCAGCAGCCAAACCCGACTAGCGGGAGATCGGAGCACAGATACGCAGTATTTT. Translated: CASSQTRLAGDRSTDTQYF.

This clone has more than one count but fewer than ten. J is TRBJ2-1 and V is TRBV5-4; D possibly corresponds to TRBD1 (5 bases). The CDR3 length is 14 residues. Trimming cost V 1 base and J 1 base, with 6 bases left between them. CDR1 is SGHNT, CDR2 YYREEE, per germline (reference sequence). CDR3 nucleotide sequence: TGTGCCAGCAGCTTGACAGGATCCTACAATGAGCAGTTCTTC. Its translation is CASSLTGSYNEQFF.